Each of the 21 T cell receptor beta chains below was sequenced from the same sample in a study of T cell repertoires in ileal Crohn's disease. Profiling relied on immunoSEQ multiplex PCR, and the TCRdb table lists in-frame clones only, not all of them. This sample has 16,000 or so clones, with roughly 90% found just once. Time point specified: inflamed ileum from the surgical specimen. Input material: ileal tissue. Receptors were obtained from an adult with Crohn's disease.

The chain uses TRBV28 and TRBJ2-7; 11 positions match TRBD2. Losses at the gene ends were 3 bases for V and 5 bases for J; bases not matched to a gene: 6. The CDR3 runs to 15 residues. Germline V gene lookup returns CDR1 MDHEN and CDR2 SYDVKM. In DNA, the CDR3 is TGTGCCAGCAGTTTCTCTAGCGGGGGGCTTAACGAGCAGTACTTC. Encoded protein: CASSFSSGGLNEQYF.

The sample holds one count of this clone. The chain recombines TRBV6-5 with TRBJ1-3; 7 bases are a match to TRBD1. The germline V gene has CDR1 MNHEY and CDR2 SVGAGI. This CDR3 spans 15 amino acids. The ends lost 4 bases at V and 4 bases at J; junction bases unmatched: 7. This chain's CDR3 is CASSSDRVAGNTIYF. The CDR3 region has the DNA TGTGCCAGCAGTTCTGACAGGGTAGCGGGAAACACCATATATTTT.

The chain joins TRBV28 to TRBJ1-5, with D tentatively TRBD1 (6 bases). The CDR3 has 13 residues. The V end was cut by 6 bases, the J end by 4 bases, with 10 bases between. CDR1 is MDHEN, CDR2 SYDVKM, per germline. CDR3 nucleotide sequence: TGTGCCAGCAGCCGCACAGGGAATCAGCCCCAGCATTTT. Protein sequence: CASSRTGNQPQHF.

The V call is TRBV28, the J call TRBJ1-2; 9 bases are a match to TRBD1. CDR1 is MDHEN, CDR2 SYDVKM, per germline. This CDR3 has 20 amino acids. V dropped 6 bases and J dropped 5; count of bases not matched to a gene: 25. The chain's CDR3 is CASRTGTGLISLPLDYGYTF. The CDR3 DNA is TGTGCCAGCAGAACCGGGACAGGGCTCATTTCTCTCCCACTGGATTATGGCTACACCTTC.

This chain uses TRBV6-1 with TRBJ1-6, with 7 bases identical to TRBD1. CDR3 length equals 15 residues. The ends lost 4 bases at V and 12 bases at J; junction bases unmatched: 12. Germline loops: CDR1 MNHNS, CDR2 SASEGT. CDR3 sequence (DNA): TGTGCCAGCAGTGCCGGGACAGTCCTCCTTGGACCCCTCCACTTT. Protein: CASSAGTVLLGPLHF.

V gene TRBV5-5 combines with J gene TRBJ2-7; 7 bases are a match to TRBD2. The J segment lost 3 bases and the V segment lost 4 bases, leaving 16 bases of the junction unmatched. The CDR3 is 17 amino acids. Germline V CDR1 and CDR2: SGHKS, YYEKEE (reference sequence). CDR3 in amino acids: CASSPSVGQRGGYEQYF. The CDR3 DNA sequence: TGTGCCAGCAGCCCGAGTGTCGGCCAGCGCGGGGGCTACGAGCAGTACTTC.

The rearrangement uses TRBV5-6 and TRBJ1-4; D is possibly TRBD1 (6 bases). With 1 base removed from V and 7 bases from J, the gap between germline ends came to 17 bases. The germline CDR1 and CDR2 sequences are SGHDT and YYEEEE. The length of the CDR3 is 16 residues. The CDR3 region is CASSLRTGFSSEKLFF. The CDR3, as DNA: TGTGCCAGCAGCTTGCGCACAGGGTTTTCTTCTGAAAAACTGTTTTTT.

About this clone: One end of the junction varies from germline; a read error may be responsible. The gene calls are TRBV7-7 and TRBJ2-5; 10 nucleotides align to TRBD2. The CDR3 totals 17 residues. Per germline, CDR1 SSHAT and CDR2 FNYEAQ (reference sequence). The CDR3 reads CASSLAGSGGAGETQYF. The DNA for the CDR3 is TGTGCTAGCAGCTTAGCGGGAAGCGGGGGGGCAGGAGAGACCCAGTACTTC.

This chain uses TRBV5-4 with TRBJ1-1; 10 bases line up with TRBD1. CDR1 SGHNT and CDR2 YYREEE come from the germline V gene (reference sequence). This CDR3 has 17 residues. V gave up 4 bases and J gave up 5 bases; unmatched junction bases: 14. As DNA, the CDR3 is TGTGCCAGCAGCCGACAGGGGGCGGGTGGGGTTCTGACTGAAGCTTTCTTT. It specifies CASSRQGAGGVLTEAFF.

J is TRBJ2-3 and V is TRBV5-1; D is undetermined. Trimming took 0 bases from V and 1 from J, leaving 3 bases between them. CDR3 length: 13 amino acids. From germline, CDR1 is SGHRS and CDR2 YFSETQ. CDR3 sequence: CASSLGGTDTQYF. CDR3 DNA sequence: TGCGCCAGCAGCTTGGGAGGCACAGATACGCAGTATTTT.

This clone was detected only a few times. V usage is TRBV5-1 and J usage is TRBJ1-6; 8 bases are shared with TRBD1. Germline CDR1 reads SGHRS; CDR2 reads YFSETQ. V was pared by 1 base and J by 10 bases, with 7 bases of the junction left unmatched. The CDR3 extends over 15 amino acids. The CDR3, as DNA: TGCGCCAGCAGCTTGTCGGACAGGGTCGAATCACCCCTCCACTTT. Translated: CASSLSDRVESPLHF.

This clone has a single count. The chain couples TRBV28 to TRBJ1-3, with D unclear. The germline CDR1 and CDR2 sequences are MDHEN and SYDVKM. This CDR3 is built from 11 residues. Trimming left V 10 bases short and J 2 bases short, with 6 bases between. The CDR3 DNA sequence: TGTGCCACCTCGCCTGGAAACACCATATATTTT. It yields the protein CATSPGNTIYF.

The rearrangement joins TRBV6-1 to TRBJ1-2; TRBD1 is a possible D gene (5 bases). Trimming took off 4 bases at V and 2 bases at J, with 11 bases between the two ends. The length of the CDR3 is 14 residues. Looked up from germline, CDR1 is MNHNS and CDR2 is SASEGT. The CDR3 sequence is CASSVTGENYGYTF. CDR3 DNA sequence: TGTGCCAGCAGTGTAACAGGAGAGAACTATGGCTACACCTTC.

This chain uses TRBV30 with TRBJ1-1; D remains ambiguous. Germline V gene lookup returns CDR1 GTSNPN and CDR2 SVGIG (reference sequence). V was trimmed by 4 bases and J by 4 bases, leaving 13 bases between them. CDR3 length: 13 amino acids. The CDR3: CAWTRGSATEAFF. In DNA form, the CDR3 reads TGTGCCTGGACCCGGGGTTCGGCCACTGAAGCTTTCTTT.

V gene TRBV5-1 combines with J gene TRBJ2-2; no firm D call. CDR1 is SGHRS, CDR2 YFSETQ, per germline. This CDR3 region has 14 residues. Trimming pared 4 bases from V and 4 bases from J, leaving 11 bases between. For the CDR3, the DNA is TGCGCCAGCAGCACCGCCTCGGGCACCGGGGAGCTGTTTTTT. It encodes CASSTASGTGELFF.

The V gene is TRBV6-5, the J gene TRBJ2-2; 8 bases line up with TRBD1. Germline CDR1 MNHEY, CDR2 SVGAGI. The ends lost 6 bases at V and 4 bases at J; junction bases unmatched: 7. The CDR3 runs to 15 residues. The CDR3 is CASSLSTGVTGELFF. DNA for the CDR3: TGTGCCAGCAGCCTCTCGACAGGGGTCACCGGGGAGCTGTTTTTT.

The chain couples TRBV5-4 to TRBJ1-1; 9 nucleotides agree with TRBD1. The CDR3 sequence is 16 residues long. CDR1 SGHNT and CDR2 YYREEE come from the germline V gene (reference sequence). The junction had 12 bases not matched to a gene; V was cut back by 4 bases and J by 5 bases. CDR3 residues: CASSPPGQGRGTEAFF. The CDR3 DNA sequence: TGTGCCAGCAGCCCACCGGGACAGGGACGGGGAACTGAAGCTTTCTTT.

The gene calls are TRBV19 and TRBJ1-1; no definite D call. The CDR3 consists of 13 residues. CDR1 is LNHDA, CDR2 SQIVND, per germline (reference sequence). V shed 7 bases and J shed 0 bases, with 9 bases lying between them. The CDR3 region is CASMAGLNTEAFF. The CDR3 coding sequence is TGTGCCAGTATGGCAGGCCTGAACACTGAAGCTTTCTTT.

The chain joins TRBV10-3 to TRBJ1-5; weak D call: TRBD1 (5 bases). V was pared by 10 bases and J by 6 bases, with 13 bases between. The length of the CDR3 is 12 residues. Germline CDR1 ENHRY, CDR2 SYGVKD. The CDR3 here is CATTSGGQPQHF. The CDR3, as DNA: TGTGCCACCACCTCGGGGGGTCAGCCCCAGCATTTT.

In nucleotides, the CDR3 is TGTGCCAGCAGAAGGACTGACACCTACGAGCAGTACTTC. It encodes CASRRTDTYEQYF. The chain uses TRBV28 and TRBJ2-7; D is perhaps TRBD2 (5 bases). V dropped 6 bases and J dropped 2 bases, with 11 bases sitting between them. The CDR3 extends over 13 amino acids. Germline V gene lookup returns CDR1 MDHEN and CDR2 SYDVKM.

The chain joins TRBV6-5 to TRBJ2-7, with TRBD1 identical over 8 bases. CDR1 is MNHEY and CDR2 is SVGAGI in the germline V gene. The CDR3 runs to 15 residues. V lost 4 bases, J lost 5 bases, and 10 bases stayed unmatched. The CDR3: CASSLQGVGYNEQYF. Written as DNA, the CDR3 is TGTGCCAGCAGTTTACAGGGGGTCGGTTATAACGAGCAGTACTTC.